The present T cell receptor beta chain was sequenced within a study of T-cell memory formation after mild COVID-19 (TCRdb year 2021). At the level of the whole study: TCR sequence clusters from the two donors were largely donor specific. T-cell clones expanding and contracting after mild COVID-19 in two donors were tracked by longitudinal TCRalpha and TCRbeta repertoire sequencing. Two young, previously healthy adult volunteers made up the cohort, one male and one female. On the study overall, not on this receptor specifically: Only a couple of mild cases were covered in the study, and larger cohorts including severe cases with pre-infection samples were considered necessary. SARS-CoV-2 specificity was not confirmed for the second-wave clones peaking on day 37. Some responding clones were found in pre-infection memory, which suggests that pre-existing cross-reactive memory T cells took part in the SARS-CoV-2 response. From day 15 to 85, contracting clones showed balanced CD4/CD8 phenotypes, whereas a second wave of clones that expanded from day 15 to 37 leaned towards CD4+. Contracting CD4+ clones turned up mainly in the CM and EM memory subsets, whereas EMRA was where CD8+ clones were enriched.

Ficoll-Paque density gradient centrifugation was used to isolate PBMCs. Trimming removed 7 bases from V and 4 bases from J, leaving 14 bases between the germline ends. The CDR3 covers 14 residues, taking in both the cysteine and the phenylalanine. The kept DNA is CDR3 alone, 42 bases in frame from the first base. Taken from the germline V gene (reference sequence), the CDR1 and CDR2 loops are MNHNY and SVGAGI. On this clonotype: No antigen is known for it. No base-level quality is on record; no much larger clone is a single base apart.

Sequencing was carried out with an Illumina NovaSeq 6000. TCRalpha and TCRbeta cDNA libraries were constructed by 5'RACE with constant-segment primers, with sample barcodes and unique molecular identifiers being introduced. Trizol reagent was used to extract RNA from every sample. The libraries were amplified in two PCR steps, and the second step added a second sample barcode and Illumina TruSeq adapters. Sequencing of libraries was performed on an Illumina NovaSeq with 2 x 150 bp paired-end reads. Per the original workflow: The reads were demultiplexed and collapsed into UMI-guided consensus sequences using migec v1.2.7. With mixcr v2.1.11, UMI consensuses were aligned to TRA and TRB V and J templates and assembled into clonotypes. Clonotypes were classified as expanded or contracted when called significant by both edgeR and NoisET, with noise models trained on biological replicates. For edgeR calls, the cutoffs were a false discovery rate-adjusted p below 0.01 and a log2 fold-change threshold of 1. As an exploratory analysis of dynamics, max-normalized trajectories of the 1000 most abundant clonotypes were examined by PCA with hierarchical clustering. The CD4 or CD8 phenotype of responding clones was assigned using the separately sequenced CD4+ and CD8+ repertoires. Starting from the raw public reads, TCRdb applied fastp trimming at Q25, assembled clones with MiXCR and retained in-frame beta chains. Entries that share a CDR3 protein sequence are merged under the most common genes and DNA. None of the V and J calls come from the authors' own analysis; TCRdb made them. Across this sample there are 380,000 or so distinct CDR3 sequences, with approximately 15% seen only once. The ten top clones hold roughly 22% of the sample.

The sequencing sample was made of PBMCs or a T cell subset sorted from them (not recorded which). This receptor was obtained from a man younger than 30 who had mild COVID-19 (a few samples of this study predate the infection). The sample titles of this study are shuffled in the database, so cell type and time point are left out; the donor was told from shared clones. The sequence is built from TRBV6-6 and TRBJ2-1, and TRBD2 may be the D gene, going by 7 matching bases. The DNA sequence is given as TGTGCCAGCACCTCGGGGGGCCTTTACAATGAGCAGTTCTTC. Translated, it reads CASTSGGLYNEQFF.